This T cell receptor beta chain was found in a study of blood T cell repertoires in COVID-19. Study summary: Material from acute and convalescent COVID-19 was sourced from the United States, Italy and Spain. The analysed material was cDNA or gDNA that came from T cells, B-cell-depleted T cells, or PBMCs.

The J segment lost 8 bases and the V segment lost 5 bases, leaving 7 bases of the junction unmatched. The CDR3 loop spans 14 amino acids. Germline lookup yields CDR1 LGHNT and CDR2 FRNRAP. Using immunoSEQ multiplex PCR, the repertoire was profiled, and TCRdb retains in-frame clones only, with some absent. The table has tens of thousands of clones, 68% seen once. The rearrangement links TRBV12-5 to TRBJ2-1, with TRBD1 matching over 9 bases. This receptor was taken from a woman in her 70s with acute or convalescent COVID-19. The source material was peripheral blood. CDR3 sequence (DNA): TGTGCTAGTGGTAGGGGACAGGGAGGAGATGAGCAGTTCTTC. Translated, it gives CASGRGQGGDEQFF.